The 25 T cell receptor beta chains given below trace back to one sample, sequenced in a study of T-cell memory formation after mild COVID-19. Each CDR3 protein is one row after TCRdb ran MiXCR on the 5' RACE reads. The data contain roughly 350,000 distinct CDR3 sequences, approximately 14% of them singletons. Sequencing used PBMCs or a T cell subset sorted from them (not recorded which). Every receptor here comes from a man younger than 30 who had mild COVID-19 (a few samples of this study predate the infection). Cell type and time point are not known.

This chain joins TRBV18 and TRBJ2-5, with D unresolved. The germline V and J ends were trimmed by 0 bases and 3 bases, with 14 bases remaining between them. The CDR3 runs to 16 residues. CDR1 and CDR2 (germline): KGHSH, LQKENI. CDR3 region: CASSPPKLTQEETQYF. The CDR3 nucleotides are TGTGCCAGCTCACCACCGAAACTGACACAAGAAGAGACCCAGTACTTC. The full variable domain, rest sourced from reference TRBV18 and TRBJ2-5, is NAGVMQNPRHLVRRRGQEARLRCSPMKGHSHVYWYRQLPEEGLKFMVYLQKENIIDESGMPKERFSAEFPKEGPSILRIQQVVRGDSAAYFCASSPPKLTQEETQYFGPGTRLLVL.

The gene calls are TRBV7-8 and TRBJ2-3; TRBD2 matches at 8 bases. V lost 2 bases to trimming and J lost 4 bases; unmatched junction nucleotides: 5. CDR1 is SGHVS, CDR2 FQNEAQ, per germline. This CDR3 region has 15 residues. DNA of the CDR3: TGTGCCAGCAGCTTAATCGGGGGGGCCGCAGATACGCAGTATTTT. This codes for CASSLIGGAADTQYF.

The V gene is TRBV6-6, the J gene TRBJ1-3, with unresolved D. The ends were cut back, 6 bases at V and 2 bases at J, with 17 bases in the middle. Germline V gene sequence: CDR1 MNHNY, CDR2 SVGAGI (reference sequence). This CDR3 spans 16 amino acids. This CDR3 is CASSSRGLVAGNTIYF. CDR3 bases: TGTGCCAGCAGCTCCCGAGGGTTGGTCGCTGGAAACACCATATATTTT.

The chain carries TRBV5-4 and TRBJ2-5; D unclear. Trimming removed 0 bases from V and 5 bases from J, with 11 bases in between. Germline values: CDR1 SGHNT, CDR2 YYREEE (reference sequence). This CDR3 spans 14 amino acids. The CDR3 is CASSLGAGMETQYF. Written as DNA, the CDR3 is TGTGCCAGCAGCTTGGGGGCTGGAATGGAGACCCAGTACTTC.

This clonotype was seen many times. This sequence joins TRBV28 and TRBJ2-7, with 10 bases matching TRBD1. The germline CDR1 and CDR2 sequences are MDHEN and SYDVKM. With V trimmed by 7 bases and J by 4 bases, 7 bases remained unmatched. This CDR3 region has 14 residues. The CDR3 DNA is TGTGCCAGCACCAAGACAGGGGGCGGGTACGAGCAGTACGTC. Translation gives CASTKTGGGYEQYV.

The J gene is TRBJ1-5, the V gene TRBV6-2 or TRBV6-3; perhaps TRBD1 as D (6 bases). Between the trimmed V and J ends, which lost 10 bases and 1 base, there was a span of 11 bases. This CDR3 comprises 13 residues. Germline CDR1 MNHEY, CDR2 SVGEGT. CDR3 nucleotides: TGTGCCACCCAGGACAGAAGCAATCAGCCCCAGCATTTT. This translates into CATQDRSNQPQHF.

J is TRBJ2-3 and V is TRBV29-1, with 7 positions matching TRBD2. CDR1 and CDR2 (germline): SQVTM, ANQGSEA. Losses at the gene ends were 5 bases for V and 0 bases for J; bases not matched to a gene: 5. This CDR3 contains 14 residues. CDR3 DNA sequence: TGCAGCGTTTGCAGGGAGGGGAGCACAGATACGCAGTATTTT. Translated: CSVCREGSTDTQYF.

The chain links TRBV29-1 to TRBJ1-1, with D tentatively TRBD1 (5 bases). Trimming took off 6 bases at V and 3 bases at J, with 14 bases between the two ends. Germline assignment: CDR1 SQVTM and CDR2 ANQGSEA. The CDR3 extends over 13 amino acids. The CDR3 here is CSVEQVADTEAFF. CDR3 DNA sequence: TGCAGCGTGGAACAGGTGGCTGACACTGAAGCTTTCTTT.

In its sample, this clonotype was seen a few times. The V and J genes are TRBV5-1 and TRBJ2-5, with D hard to call. The CDR3 totals 14 residues. Trimming left V 0 bases short and J 3 bases short, with 9 bases between. Germline lookup yields CDR1 SGHRS and CDR2 YFSETQ. Here the CDR3 reads CASSLASSEETQYF. DNA for the CDR3: TGCGCCAGCAGCTTGGCCAGTTCAGAAGAGACCCAGTACTTC.

The sample holds a few counts of this clonotype. The chain joins TRBV11-2 to TRBJ2-6; D is possibly TRBD2 (5 bases). CDR1 and CDR2 (germline): SGHAT, FQNNGV. CDR3 length equals 14 residues. The V and J ends lost 8 bases and 1 base respectively, with 9 bases between them. In nucleotides, the CDR3 is TGTGCCAGCGGACTGGGGTCTGGGGCCAACGTCCTGACTTTC. It specifies CASGLGSGANVLTF.

This clonotype was seen many times. The rearrangement links TRBV24-1 to TRBJ1-2; D call uncertain. Trimming removed 5 bases at V and 8 bases at J, with 11 bases between. The CDR3 is made up of 12 amino acids. Germline CDR1 and CDR2: KGHDR and SFDVKD. The CDR3 DNA reads TGTGCCACCAGTGTTCTTGGGTACGGCTACACCTTC. Amino acids: CATSVLGYGYTF.

This sequence joins TRBV15 and TRBJ1-1, with a possible D match to TRBD1 (5 bases). This CDR3 region has 15 residues. Germline CDR1 LNHNV, CDR2 YYDKDF (reference sequence). The V gene lost 0 bases and the J gene lost 7 bases, with 15 bases spanning the gap. CDR3 amino acids: CATSRDSREQGEAFF. The CDR3 DNA follows: TGTGCCACCAGCAGAGATAGCAGGGAGCAGGGTGAAGCTTTCTTT.

The chain couples TRBV6-6 to TRBJ1-4; 7 nucleotides match TRBD1. CDR1 MNHNY and CDR2 SVGAGI come from the germline V gene (reference sequence). The V segment lost 5 bases and the J segment 8 bases; nucleotides outside the gene matches: 11. The CDR3 contains 15 residues. The CDR3 nucleotides read TGTGCCAGCAGTCCTCAGGGGGTAGGGACGGAAAAACTGTTTTTT. Translating it yields CASSPQGVGTEKLFF.

The rearrangement joins TRBV6-5 to TRBJ2-3, with 7 bases fitting TRBD1. Trimming removed 2 bases from V and 1 base from J; junction bases left unmatched: 3. Germline CDR1 reads MNHEY; CDR2 reads SVGAGI. CDR3 length: 15 residues. The CDR3 here is CASSYAGQGTDTQYF. The CDR3 DNA reads TGTGCCAGCAGTTACGCAGGACAGGGCACAGATACGCAGTATTTT.

This clonotype showed up just a few times. One junction end disagrees with the germline gene, perhaps due to a read error. The chain links TRBV2 to TRBJ1-4; D perhaps matches TRBD1 (5 bases). CDR3 length: 15 amino acids. CDR1 SNHLY and CDR2 FYNNEI come from the germline V gene. The CDR3 nucleotides are TGTGCCAGCAGTGAGAAAGGGGCGACTATTGAAAAACTGTTTTTT. Amino acids: CASSEKGATIEKLFF. The complete variable domain, with remaining parts taken from reference TRBV2 and TRBJ1-4, reads EPEVTQTPSHQVTQMGQEVILRCVPISNHLYFYWYRQILGQKVEFLVSFYNNEISEKSEIFDDQFSVERPDGSNFTLKIRSTKLEDSAMYFCASSEKGATIEKLFFGSGTQLSVL.

The gene calls are TRBV6-2 or TRBV6-3 and TRBJ1-2, with 9 nucleotides matching TRBD1. Germline CDR1 and CDR2: MNHEY and SVGEGT. The CDR3 length is 15 residues. Trimming took 6 bases from V and 5 from J; bases not matched to a gene: 10. DNA of the CDR3: TGTGCCAGCAGCAACACAGGGGGCGCCCCTTATGGCTACACCTTC. Encoded protein: CASSNTGGAPYGYTF.

The chain joins TRBV20-1 to TRBJ2-1; 7 nucleotides line up with TRBD1. Germline CDR1 reads DFQATT; CDR2 reads SNEGSKA (reference sequence). The CDR3 sequence is 15 residues long. V lost 1 base, J lost 6 bases, and 9 bases stayed unmatched. For the CDR3, the DNA is TGCAGTGCTAGAGGCGCAGGGGGAACCTTCAATGAGCAGTTCTTC. It yields the protein CSARGAGGTFNEQFF.

This clonotype was seen a handful of times. The chain is built from TRBV6-2 or TRBV6-3 and TRBJ1-1; a possible D gene is TRBD1 (6 bases). Germline CDR1 reads MNHEY; CDR2 reads SVGEGT. The CDR3 contains 17 residues. Between the trimmed V and J ends, which lost 1 base and 1 base, there was a span of 16 bases. CDR3 protein: CASSYYGGARKNTEAFF. CDR3 nucleotide sequence: TGTGCCAGCAGTTACTACGGGGGCGCGCGAAAGAACACTGAAGCTTTCTTT.

This clonotype has only a few counts. The chain joins TRBV6-4 to TRBJ2-7; 9 bases map to TRBD1. Germline V gene data show CDR1 as MRHNA and CDR2 as SNTAGT. This CDR3 contains 15 residues. Trimming removed 6 bases from V and 2 bases from J; junction bases left unmatched: 8. CDR3 sequence reads: CASRDRGSTPYEQYV. CDR3 DNA sequence: TGTGCCAGCAGGGACAGGGGAAGCACCCCCTACGAGCAGTACGTC.

The J gene is TRBJ2-1, the V gene TRBV7-2, with 12 bases matching TRBD2. Trimming at V came to 2 bases and at J to 0 bases, leaving 11 bases not matched to a gene. CDR1 is SGHTA, CDR2 FQGNSA, per germline. This CDR3 spans 20 amino acids. As DNA, the CDR3 is TGTGCCAGCAGCTTAATGGCCGGGACTAGCGGGCGGAGCTCCTACAATGAGCAGTTCTTC. Its translation: CASSLMAGTSGRSSYNEQFF.

This clonotype has a single count. V and J are TRBV30 and TRBJ2-7; D not certain. Germline V gene lookup returns CDR1 GTSNPN and CDR2 SVGIG (reference sequence). The CDR3 is 10 amino acids. Trimming pared 6 bases from V and 5 bases from J, leaving 8 bases between. The CDR3 region has the DNA TGTGCCTGTCATACCCACGAGCAGTACTTC. It translates to CACHTHEQYF.

A few counts support this clonotype. The chain recombines TRBV4-3 with TRBJ1-2; D gene unclear. The CDR3 covers 14 residues. Trimming shortened V by 1 base and J by 6 bases, and 12 bases separated the two germline ends. Germline V gene sequence: CDR1 LGHNA, CDR2 YSLEER. The CDR3 sequence is CASSQVGLVHGYTF. CDR3 sequence (DNA): TGCGCCAGCAGCCAAGTAGGGCTGGTCCATGGCTACACCTTC.

This chain connects TRBV10-3 to TRBJ2-2, with D perhaps TRBD1 (5 bases). Germline CDR1 ENHRY, CDR2 SYGVKD. This CDR3 has 15 residues. V was trimmed by 5 bases and J by 2 bases, leaving 12 bases between them. The CDR3 sequence is CAISSAGRNTGELFF. CDR3 coding DNA: TGTGCCATCAGTAGTGCAGGGCGAAACACCGGGGAGCTGTTTTTT.

This chain joins TRBV20-1 and TRBJ2-2; possibly TRBD1 for D (7 bases). The germline gives CDR1 DFQATT, CDR2 SNEGSKA (reference sequence). The CDR3 contains 17 residues. The V end lost 4 bases, the J end lost 0 bases, and 18 bases lay between the germline ends. The CDR3 here is CSAKGFRGEANTGELFF. The CDR3 nucleotides are TGCAGTGCTAAGGGTTTCAGGGGGGAAGCGAACACCGGGGAGCTGTTTTTT.

This clonotype appeared many times. V gene TRBV7-2 combines with J gene TRBJ2-1; D unclear. The CDR3 consists of 11 residues. CDR1 and CDR2 from the germline V gene are SGHTA and FQGNSA. V gave up 3 bases and J gave up 6 bases, with 3 bases separating them. The CDR3 is CASSFLNEQFF. Here the CDR3 DNA reads TGTGCCAGCAGCTTCCTCAATGAGCAGTTCTTC.